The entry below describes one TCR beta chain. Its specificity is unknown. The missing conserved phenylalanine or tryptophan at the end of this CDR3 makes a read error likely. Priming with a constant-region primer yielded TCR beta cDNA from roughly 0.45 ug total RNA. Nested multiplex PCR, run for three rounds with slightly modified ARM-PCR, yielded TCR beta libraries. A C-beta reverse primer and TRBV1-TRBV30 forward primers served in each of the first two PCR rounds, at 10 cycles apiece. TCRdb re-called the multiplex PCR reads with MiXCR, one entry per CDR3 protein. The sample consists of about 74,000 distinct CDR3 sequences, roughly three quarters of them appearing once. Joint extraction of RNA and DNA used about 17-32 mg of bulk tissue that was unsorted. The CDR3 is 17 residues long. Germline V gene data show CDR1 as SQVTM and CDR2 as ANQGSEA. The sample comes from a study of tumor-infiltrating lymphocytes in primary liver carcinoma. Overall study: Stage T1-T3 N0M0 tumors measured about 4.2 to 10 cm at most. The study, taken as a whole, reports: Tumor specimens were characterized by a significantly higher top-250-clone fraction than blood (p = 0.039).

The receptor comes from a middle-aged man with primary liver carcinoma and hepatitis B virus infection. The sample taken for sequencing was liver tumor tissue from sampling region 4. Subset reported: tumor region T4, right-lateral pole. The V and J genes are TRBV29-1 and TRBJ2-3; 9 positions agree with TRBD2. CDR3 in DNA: TGCAGGGTTGAGAGAGGGGCTAGCGGGATCCGCACAGATACGCAGTATCTT. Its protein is CRVERGASGIRTDTQYL.